This T cell receptor (beta chain) was sequenced for a study of Ad26.COV2.S vaccination and SARS-CoV-2 variants. Study-level results: Vaccinees displayed broader spike-specific TCR repertoires than placebo recipients. Analytic work on TCR breadth and depth might have understated the full extent of total T cell responses. Vaccine and placebo groups showed comparable non-spike TCR breadth. Spike-specific CD8+ and CD4+ T cell responses reportedly showed substantial breadth after vaccination.

A word on this clone: Its antigen is still unknown.

V was shortened by 11 bases and J by 2 bases, with 17 bases between the two germline ends. Looked up from germline, CDR1 is SNHLY and CDR2 is FYNNEI. This CDR3 region has 14 residues. Here immunoSEQ multiplex PCR was the method, and the copy in TCRdb shows in-frame clones only, minus some. The table has hundreds of thousands of clones, about 90% seen once. This sample comprised peripheral blood, obtained after recovery from COVID-19. This clonotype was obtained from a human donor who had recovered from COVID-19. The rearrangement links TRBV2 to TRBJ2-3, with D perhaps given as TRBD1 or TRBD2 (7 bases each). In DNA form, the CDR3 reads TGTGCCCGGGGGAGGGGGCCCATCACAGATACGCAGTATTTT. This gives the protein CARGRGPITDTQYF.